The 25 T cell receptor beta chains presented below share a single source sample, sequenced in a study of T cells of healthy individuals. TCRdb fed the 5' RACE reads into MiXCR, producing one record per CDR3 protein. The sample holds around 90,000 distinct CDR3 sequences, approximately 5.4% seen once. The source is a female donor in good health.

This clonotype showed up many times. This chain links TRBV4-1 with TRBJ1-6; D may be TRBD1 (5 bases). The germline V and J ends were trimmed by 1 base and 8 bases, with 15 bases remaining between them. CDR1 MGHRA and CDR2 YSYEKL come from the germline V gene. The CDR3 totals 16 residues. The CDR3 DNA sequence: TGCGCCAGCAGCCAAGTATTGGTCAGGGAATATTCACCCCTCCACTTT. It encodes CASSQVLVREYSPLHF.

This clonotype occurred a few times. The chain links TRBV29-1 to TRBJ1-2, with TRBD1 as a possible D gene (5 bases). The CDR3 spans 13 residues. Germline V CDR1 and CDR2: SQVTM, ANQGSEA. Trimming cost V 4 bases and J 4 bases, with 13 bases left between them. The CDR3 sequence is CSVGAVGGYGYTF. The CDR3 DNA reads as TGCAGCGTTGGAGCTGTGGGGGGCTATGGCTACACCTTC.

This clonotype was detected many times. The rearrangement links TRBV28 to TRBJ2-3; D not certain. Trimming shortened V by 6 bases and J by 0 bases, and 13 bases separated the two germline ends. Germline loops: CDR1 MDHEN, CDR2 SYDVKM. The CDR3 loop spans 15 amino acids. The CDR3 sequence: CASSYRTGSTDTQYF. CDR3 DNA: TGTGCCAGCAGCTACCGGACCGGGAGCACAGATACGCAGTATTTT.

This clonotype was observed at least ten times. The chain couples TRBV11-2 to TRBJ1-2, with TRBD1 identical over 7 bases. Germline lookup yields CDR1 SGHAT and CDR2 FQNNGV. The CDR3 contains 14 residues. V gave up 6 bases and J gave up 4 bases; unmatched junction bases: 8. CDR3 DNA sequence: TGTGCCAGCAGTTTCGGACAGGAGGCCTATGGCTACACCTTC. Its translation: CASSFGQEAYGYTF.

The V call is TRBV28, the J call TRBJ1-2; no definite D call. This CDR3 is built from 12 residues. V was trimmed by 3 bases and J by 3 bases, leaving 5 bases between them. Germline assignment: CDR1 MDHEN and CDR2 SYDVKM. The chain's CDR3 is CASSFGYYGYTF. As DNA, the CDR3 is TGTGCCAGCAGTTTTGGCTACTATGGCTACACCTTC.

This clonotype has more than one count but fewer than ten. This chain connects TRBV4-1 to TRBJ1-2; no clear D. Germline V gene sequence: CDR1 MGHRA, CDR2 YSYEKL. The CDR3 sequence is 18 residues long. Deletions cut 1 base from V and 0 bases from J, with 18 bases between. In nucleotides, the CDR3 is TGCGCCAGCAGCCAAGTCGTAGTAACCTCATCTACTAACTATGGCTACACCTTC. The encoded protein is CASSQVVVTSSTNYGYTF.

This clonotype has at least ten counts. V usage is TRBV29-1 and J usage is TRBJ2-3; D is perhaps TRBD1 or TRBD2 (6 bases each). Germline loops: CDR1 SQVTM, CDR2 ANQGSEA. Trimming stripped 1 base from V and 4 bases from J, with 12 bases between. The CDR3 runs 14 residues. DNA of the CDR3: TGCAGCGTTGAAGGAGTGGGGGGCTCAGATACGCAGTATTTT. It yields the protein CSVEGVGGSDTQYF.

This clonotype was counted ten times or more. The CDR3 reads CASSPTSGRTLLAKNIQYF. DNA of the CDR3: TGTGCCAGCAGTCCGACTAGCGGGAGGACTCTACTAGCCAAAAACATTCAGTACTTC. The chain has TRBV28 and TRBJ2-4; 13 nucleotides match TRBD2. CDR1 is MDHEN, CDR2 SYDVKM, per germline. The CDR3 spans 19 residues. Germline trimming cut 5 bases from V and 0 bases from J; bases unmatched to any gene: 10.

J is TRBJ1-2 and V is TRBV6-1, with TRBD1 matching 7 bases. Germline-derived CDR1 and CDR2 are MNHNS and SASEGT. The CDR3 sequence is 17 residues long. Trimming took 2 bases from V and 4 from J; bases not matched to a gene: 13. This chain's CDR3 is CASSEWAIAQGGYGYTF. CDR3 bases: TGTGCCAGCAGTGAATGGGCCATTGCCCAGGGGGGCTATGGCTACACCTTC.

The V gene is TRBV10-3, the J gene TRBJ2-1, with 8 bases identical to TRBD2. V dropped 5 bases and J dropped 0; count of bases not matched to a gene: 3. Germline CDR1 is ENHRY and CDR2 is SYGVKD. The CDR3 spans 15 residues. The CDR3 here is CAISPTSGSYNEQFF. The CDR3 nucleotides read TGTGCCATCAGTCCTACTAGCGGCTCCTACAATGAGCAGTTCTTC.

This clonotype was seen ten or more times. This chain joins TRBV20-1 and TRBJ1-5; TRBD1 matches at 7 bases. CDR3 length equals 14 residues. With V trimmed by 5 bases and J by 0 bases, 4 bases remained unmatched. Germline V lookup: CDR1 DFQATT, CDR2 SNEGSKA (reference sequence). Written as DNA, the CDR3 is TGCAGTGCTCAGACAGGGAATAGCAATCAGCCCCAGCATTTT. Protein: CSAQTGNSNQPQHF.

In this sample, this clonotype turned up many times. The chain has TRBV7-9 and TRBJ1-1; D is perhaps TRBD1 (6 bases). The germline V gene has CDR1 SEHNR and CDR2 FQNEAQ (reference sequence). With 5 bases removed from V and 1 base from J, the gap between germline ends came to 14 bases. This CDR3 comprises 15 residues. DNA of the CDR3: TGTGCCAGCAGCATCCACAGGGAAAAGAACACTGAAGCTTTCTTT. It specifies CASSIHREKNTEAFF.

The CDR3 is CASSLVGEGSTEAFF. The CDR3 region has the DNA TGTGCCAGCAGCTTAGTGGGGGAGGGGAGCACTGAAGCTTTCTTT. The chain joins TRBV7-9 to TRBJ1-1; perhaps TRBD1 as D (5 bases). The CDR3 is 15 residues long. Germline loops: CDR1 SEHNR, CDR2 FQNEAQ (reference sequence). V shed 1 base and J shed 4 bases, with 13 bases lying between them.

Ten or more counts support this clonotype. This chain connects TRBV19 to TRBJ2-3; the match to TRBD1 covers 7 bases. Germline V lookup: CDR1 LNHDA, CDR2 SQIVND (reference sequence). The CDR3 extends over 15 amino acids. V was clipped by 10 bases and J by 2 bases; unmatched bases: 12. CDR3 amino acids: CATSGGDSLTDTQYF. The CDR3 region has the DNA TGTGCCACATCTGGTGGGGACAGTCTCACAGATACGCAGTATTTT.

A few counts support this clonotype. The chain has TRBV6-2 or TRBV6-3 and TRBJ1-3; D not certain. The CDR3 contains 13 residues. Germline lookup yields CDR1 MNHEY and CDR2 SVGEGT. V was shortened by 2 bases and J by 7 bases, with 9 bases between the two germline ends. CDR3 sequence (DNA): TGTGCCAGCAGTTACGGTCAGCTGAACACCATATATTTT. It yields the protein CASSYGQLNTIYF.

This clonotype appeared many times. V gene TRBV7-3 combines with J gene TRBJ2-7, with a weak D call TRBD2 (6 bases). Trimming stripped 5 bases from V and 4 bases from J, with 21 bases between. In germline, CDR1 is SGHTA, CDR2 FQGTGA. This CDR3 comprises 16 residues. The CDR3 spells CASSLGGDSGLYEQYF. For the CDR3, the DNA is TGTGCCAGCAGCCTGGGGGGTGATAGCGGACTTTACGAGCAGTACTTC.

At least ten counts were recorded for this clonotype. The V gene is TRBV4-3, the J gene TRBJ2-1, with 9 bases aligning to TRBD2. Germline lookup yields CDR1 LGHNA and CDR2 YSLEER. The CDR3 contains 15 residues. Trimming cost V 1 base and J 9 bases; bases outside gene matches: 7. The CDR3 here is CASSQGSGRGGEQFF. In nucleotides, the CDR3 is TGCGCCAGCAGCCAAGGTAGCGGGAGAGGGGGTGAGCAGTTCTTC.

This chain joins TRBV28 and TRBJ2-6; TRBD1 matches 8 bases. The CDR3 has 18 amino acids. CDR1 is MDHEN, CDR2 SYDVKM, per germline. After removal of 5 bases from V and 1 base from J, the junction contained 10 bases not matched to a gene. The chain's CDR3 is CASSLLGQGISGANVLTF. The CDR3 region has the DNA TGTGCCAGCAGTCTCCTAGGACAGGGAATATCTGGGGCCAACGTCCTGACTTTC.

This clonotype was seen many times. Written as DNA, the CDR3 is TGCAGCGTTTTGGGACAGTTGAACACTGAAGCTTTCTTT. Residues: CSVLGQLNTEAFF. The rearrangement uses TRBV29-1 and TRBJ1-1; 7 bases agree with TRBD1. The CDR3 is made up of 13 amino acids. Trimming removed 5 bases from V and 0 bases from J; junction bases left unmatched: 3. The germline CDR1 and CDR2 sequences are SQVTM and ANQGSEA.

This clonotype has at least ten counts. J is TRBJ2-7 and V is TRBV6-5; 7 positions agree with TRBD2. The CDR3 has 15 residues. CDR1 and CDR2 (germline): MNHEY, SVGAGI. V lost 5 bases to trimming and J lost 5 bases; unmatched junction nucleotides: 12. For the CDR3, the DNA is TGTGCCAGCAGTCAAGCGGGGCGGGAGTTCGACGAGCAGTACTTC. It specifies CASSQAGREFDEQYF.

This clonotype was recorded a few times. V usage is TRBV18 and J usage is TRBJ1-4; D perhaps matches TRBD1 (5 bases). The germline V and J ends were trimmed by 1 base and 3 bases, with 15 bases remaining between them. The CDR3 loop spans 17 amino acids. Germline-derived CDR1 and CDR2 are KGHSH and LQKENI. The DNA for the CDR3 is TGTGCCAGCTCACCACTGCGGGGCGTCGGAGCTAATGAAAAACTGTTTTTT. Translation: CASSPLRGVGANEKLFF. Variable domain in full (rest from reference TRBV18 and TRBJ1-4): NAGVMQNPRHLVRRRGQEARLRCSPMKGHSHVYWYRQLPEEGLKFMVYLQKENIIDESGMPKERFSAEFPKEGPSILRIQQVVRGDSAAYFCASSPLRGVGANEKLFFGSGTQLSVL.

This clonotype was counted between two and nine times. This rearrangement joins TRBV28 to TRBJ2-3; 7 positions agree with TRBD1. The CDR3 extends over 15 amino acids. V shed 5 bases, J shed 6 bases, and the junction held 11 bases outside the gene matches. Germline CDR1 MDHEN, CDR2 SYDVKM. The CDR3: CASSLGGQLGDTQYF. In nucleotides, the CDR3 is TGTGCCAGCAGTCTAGGGGGACAGCTAGGGGATACGCAGTATTTT.

This rearrangement joins TRBV30 to TRBJ2-5; 8 bases are a match to TRBD1. This CDR3 comprises 15 residues. Trimming cost V 4 bases and J 4 bases; bases outside gene matches: 11. CDR1 and CDR2 (germline): GTSNPN, SVGIG (reference sequence). The CDR3 bases are TGTGCCTGGAATGGCGGCAGGGGGCTGGGAGAGACCCAGTACTTC. It encodes CAWNGGRGLGETQYF.

The chain has TRBV7-2 and TRBJ2-3; D is unresolved. The germline CDR1 and CDR2 sequences are SGHTA and FQGNSA. Between the trimmed V and J ends, which lost 2 bases and 2 bases, there was a span of 11 bases. This CDR3 is built from 15 residues. The CDR3 nucleotides are TGTGCCAGCAGCTTATCCAGGAGTGACACAGATACGCAGTATTTT. It codes for CASSLSRSDTDTQYF.

J is TRBJ2-7 and V is TRBV29-1, with D hard to call. V lost 4 bases, J lost 0 bases, and 13 bases lay in between. The germline CDR1 and CDR2 sequences are SQVTM and ANQGSEA. This CDR3 contains 14 residues. In nucleotides, the CDR3 is TGCAGCGTTGGAACAAGCAGGAGCTCCTACGAGCAGTACTTC. As protein: CSVGTSRSSYEQYF.